Listed below are T cell receptor beta chains from one sample, sequenced in a study of T cell responses to AZD1222 COVID-19 vaccine. Method: immunoSEQ multiplex PCR; TCRdb's copy keeps in-frame clones and lacks some. Of about 120,000 clones detected, around 88% appear once; the ten largest clones hold 8% to 10%. The starting material was peripheral blood, obtained on day 0 of AZD1222 vaccination. These receptors came from an adult in good health. CDR3s leave out the opening cysteine and the closing phenylalanine or tryptophan.

J gene	V gene	CDR3 protein
TRBJ1-5	TRBV4-2	ASSQVIDSNQPQH
TRBJ2-7	TRBV7-8	ASTKGGYEQY
TRBJ2-7	TRBV3-1/TRBV3-2	ASSLVLAGGYEQY
TRBJ2-6	TRBV25-1	ASSPGANVLT
TRBJ1-1	TRBV5-4	ASSLVARNTEAF
TRBJ2-2	TRBV5-1	ASSLALGGELGELF
TRBJ2-1	TRBV7-3	ASSSLAGQLYNEQF
TRBJ1-2	TRBV11-2	ASRTAPGQGLYGYT
TRBJ1-5	TRBV6-5	ASRLGAYSNQPQH
TRBJ2-7	TRBV28	ASSIGTPPYEQY
TRBJ1-2	TRBV5-1	ASSSPGQLPYGYT
TRBJ1-1	TRBV7-9	ASSKAGWSTEAF
TRBJ2-1	TRBV3-1/TRBV3-2	ASSQIIRTSGSRGEQF
TRBJ1-2	TRBV9	ASSGASGGLNYGYT
TRBJ2-7	TRBV15	ATSRDRGQGHEQY
TRBJ1-3	TRBV9	ASSIGGYGNTIY
TRBJ1-2	TRBV4-3	ASSQLGQSNAGYYGYT
TRBJ2-1	TRBV9	ASSVVRRSSGSSYNEQF
TRBJ2-7	TRBV30	AWSLTGREQY
TRBJ1-6	TRBV7-9	ASSTRQISPLH
TRBJ1-6	TRBV9	ASSVYYNSPLH
TRBJ1-5	TRBV29-1	SVGTGVGQPQH
TRBJ1-2	TRBV6-2/TRBV6-3	ASSYVGGYGYT
TRBJ2-6	TRBV6-5	ASSYVRSGANVLT
TRBJ2-7	TRBV19	ASSRFGTVASSYEQY
TRBJ2-4	TRBV2	ASSSRASGGSQNIQY
TRBJ1-1	TRBV6-5	ASTGTANTEAF
TRBJ1-1	TRBV3-1/TRBV3-2	ASSQGQVYTEAF
TRBJ1-2	TRBV7-2	ASSPWTGGYGYT
TRBJ1-1	TRBV11-2	ASSWERTEAF
TRBJ1-6	TRBV5-6	ASSLPKSGSPLH
TRBJ1-2	TRBV7-2	ASSLGGARGYT
TRBJ1-1	TRBV28	ASSLGPRSNTEAF
TRBJ2-7	TRBV2	ASRTRTGGSYEQY
TRBJ1-2	TRBV4-2	ASSQAGTGYGYT
TRBJ1-3	TRBV25-1	ASSEVGTRGNTIY
TRBJ2-3	TRBV5-4	ASSLGDLTSTDTQY
TRBJ1-4	TRBV7-7	ASSLGEGANEKLF
TRBJ2-7	TRBV5-1	ASTRTSFSYEQY
TRBJ1-1	TRBV2	ASSTRGDTEAF
TRBJ2-3	TRBV18	ASSLGGGGTDTQY
TRBJ1-1	TRBV19	ASSIGRETEAF